The 31 T cell receptor beta chains below come from one sample, sequenced in a study of T cell responses to AZD1222 COVID-19 vaccine. Sequencing used immunoSEQ multiplex PCR; TCRdb keeps in-frame clones, though not all of them. This table has under 200,000 clones, 88% appearing once. This material consisted of peripheral blood, taken 28 days after the second AZD1222 dose. The origin of the receptors is an adult who received the AZD1222 COVID-19 vaccine.

This clone was seen just once. This chain links TRBV4-2 with TRBJ2-1; 16 bases agree with TRBD2. This CDR3 has 19 residues. Germline V gene lookup returns CDR1 LGHNA and CDR2 YNFKEQ. Unmatched junction bases numbered 8, after V lost 0 bases and J lost 6 bases. CDR3: CASSQDQGLAGGLSNEQFF. The CDR3 bases are TGTGCCAGCAGCCAAGATCAGGGACTAGCGGGGGGGCTAAGCAATGAGCAGTTCTTC.

The rearrangement joins TRBV6-6 to TRBJ2-4; 8 nucleotides match TRBD2. The V gene end was trimmed by 5 bases and the J gene end by 11 bases; junction bases not matched to a gene: 5. CDR3 length equals 12 residues. The germline gives CDR1 MNHNY, CDR2 SVGAGI (reference sequence). CDR3 sequence: CASSVPRGVQYF. CDR3 in DNA: TGTGCCAGCAGTGTTCCGCGGGGGGTTCAGTACTTC.

The CDR3 sequence is CASSATSGGPWETQYF. As DNA, the CDR3 is TGTGCCAGCAGCGCGACTAGCGGGGGCCCATGGGAGACCCAGTACTTC. This chain joins TRBV7-6 and TRBJ2-5; 12 bases are a match to TRBD2. The ends lost 5 bases at V and 5 bases at J; junction bases unmatched: 9. This CDR3 comprises 16 residues. Germline V gene lookup returns CDR1 SGHVS and CDR2 FNYEAQ.

The chain couples TRBV27 to TRBJ2-7; possibly TRBD2 for D (6 bases). This CDR3 contains 13 residues. V shed 5 bases and J shed 7 bases, with 15 bases lying between them. CDR1 MNHEY and CDR2 SMNVEV come from the germline V gene (reference sequence). The CDR3 bases are TGTGCCAGCAGTCGCTCGGGGGTGGGGGAGCAGTACTTC. Amino acid sequence: CASSRSGVGEQYF.

V usage is TRBV3-1 (or the pseudogene TRBV3-2) and J usage is TRBJ1-2; D unresolved. Trimming took 3 bases from V and 5 from J, leaving 16 bases between them. CDR1 and CDR2 (germline): LGHDT, YNNKEL (reference sequence). The CDR3 covers 15 residues. The CDR3 loop is CASSHNSGIGYGYTF. In DNA, the CDR3 is TGTGCCAGCAGCCACAATTCGGGTATCGGGTATGGCTACACCTTC.

This chain links TRBV7-5 with TRBJ2-5; TRBD1 is the table's D call and was not checked against the DNA. TRBV7-5 is assigned pseudogene status. CDR3 size: 16 residues. This CDR3 reads CARSPRDRGREETQYF. The CDR3 DNA is TGTGCCAGAAGCCCCCGGGACAGGGGGCGCGAGGAGACCCAGTACTTC.

The chain is built from TRBV5-1 and TRBJ2-7, with no clear D. The CDR3 sequence is 12 residues long. CDR1 is SGHRS and CDR2 is YFSETQ in the germline V gene. The V and J ends lost 3 bases and 0 bases respectively, with 4 bases between them. The CDR3 loop is CASSSDSYEQYF. CDR3 sequence (DNA): TGCGCCAGCAGCTCGGACTCCTACGAGCAGTACTTC.

This chain uses TRBV11-2 with TRBJ2-3; 12 bases align to TRBD2. The ends lost 5 bases at V and 1 base at J; junction bases unmatched: 4. Per germline, CDR1 SGHAT and CDR2 FQNNGV. The length of the CDR3 is 16 residues. As DNA, the CDR3 is TGTGCCAGCAGCACACGGACTAGCGGGGGCACAGATACGCAGTATTTT. This encodes CASSTRTSGGTDTQYF.

The chain links TRBV28 to TRBJ1-2; the match to TRBD1 covers 7 bases. The CDR3 is 14 amino acids. The V gene's germline CDR1 is MDHEN and CDR2 SYDVKM. J was trimmed by 4 bases and V by 1 base; bases with no gene match: 3. The CDR3 spells CASSLLGQFYGYTF. The CDR3 nucleotides are TGTGCCAGCAGTTTATTGGGACAGTTCTATGGCTACACCTTC.

The chain combines TRBV7-9 with TRBJ1-2; D unresolved. V was cut by 3 bases and J by 8 bases, with 13 bases left in between. Per the germline V gene, CDR1 is SEHNR and CDR2 is FQNEAQ (reference sequence). This CDR3 region has 13 residues. CDR3 bases: TGTGCCAGCAGCTTTGGAAGGCGTGGGGGCTACACCTTC. Amino acids: CASSFGRRGGYTF.

The chain uses TRBV30 and TRBJ1-2; D gene ambiguous. Germline loops: CDR1 GTSNPN, CDR2 SVGIG (reference sequence). The CDR3 is 12 residues long. V lost 1 base and J lost 0, with 3 bases in between. The CDR3 DNA reads as TGTGCCTGGAGTGGCCCTAACTATGGCTACACCTTC. It specifies CAWSGPNYGYTF.

In this sample, this clone turned up once. The V gene is TRBV11-1, the J gene TRBJ1-5; D gene unclear. Trimming removed 3 bases at V and 6 bases at J, with 9 bases between. CDR3 size: 13 residues. CDR1 SGHAT and CDR2 FQDESV come from the germline V gene (reference sequence). In DNA, the CDR3 is TGTGCCAGCAGCTTTGGAGATTCTCAGCCCCAGCATTTT. This sequence encodes CASSFGDSQPQHF.

The chain uses TRBV9 and TRBJ1-2; D unresolved. The germline gives CDR1 SGDLS, CDR2 YYNGEE. The CDR3 loop spans 9 amino acids. Trimming stripped 7 bases from V and 11 bases from J, with 9 bases between. CDR3 DNA sequence: TGTGCCAGCGGAGGGAAGTACACCTTC. As protein: CASGGKYTF.

The V gene is TRBV6-4, the J gene TRBJ1-1, with D uncertain. Per germline, CDR1 MRHNA and CDR2 SNTAGT. This CDR3 is built from 13 residues. Trimming took off 7 bases at V and 2 bases at J, with 11 bases between the two ends. The CDR3 DNA reads TGTGCCAGCAACCCCAAGGGCAACACTGAAGCTTTCTTT. Translation: CASNPKGNTEAFF.

The rearrangement links TRBV20-1 to TRBJ1-2; 8 positions agree with TRBD1. CDR1 is DFQATT and CDR2 is SNEGSKA in the germline V gene (reference sequence). The CDR3 sequence is 13 residues long. The trim removed 3 bases at V and 8 bases at J, leaving 8 bases unmatched. The CDR3 DNA reads as TGCAGTGCTAGTGGCAGGGGGCTAGGGGGCTACACCTTC. Translation gives CSASGRGLGGYTF.

The chain uses TRBV30 and TRBJ2-7; 7 nucleotides line up with TRBD1. Germline CDR1 and CDR2: GTSNPN and SVGIG (reference sequence). The V and J ends lost 7 bases and 6 bases, in that order; junction bases with no gene match: 9. CDR3 length: 12 amino acids. This CDR3 reads CAYSTGTGEQYF. CDR3 coding DNA: TGTGCCTACTCGACAGGGACGGGCGAGCAGTACTTC.

V usage is TRBV15 and J usage is TRBJ2-2; 11 positions agree with TRBD2. The CDR3 consists of 16 residues. From germline, CDR1 is LNHNV and CDR2 YYDKDF (reference sequence). V lost 3 bases and J lost 7; bases outside the gene matches: 7. CDR3 residues: CATSRDLAGGVGELFF. The DNA of the CDR3 is TGTGCCACCAGCAGGGACCTAGCGGGGGGTGTCGGGGAGCTGTTTTTT.

The chain joins TRBV30 to TRBJ1-2, with D possibly being TRBD1 (6 bases). The CDR3 extends over 12 amino acids. Germline CDR1 is GTSNPN and CDR2 is SVGIG (reference sequence). Trimming left V 0 bases short and J 12 bases short, with 14 bases between. CDR3 residues: CAWSVQGPPDTF. CDR3 nucleotide sequence: TGTGCCTGGAGTGTACAGGGACCCCCTGACACCTTC.

The genes are TRBV20-1 and TRBJ1-2, with unresolved D. Between the trimmed V and J ends, which lost 6 bases and 6 bases, there was a span of 11 bases. CDR1 is DFQATT and CDR2 is SNEGSKA in the germline V gene (reference sequence). The CDR3 sequence is 11 residues long. The CDR3 reads CSARVLDGYTF. In DNA form, the CDR3 reads TGCAGTGCCCGGGTACTCGATGGCTACACCTTC.

This sequence joins TRBV10-3 and TRBJ1-1; TRBD1 is a possible D gene (6 bases). The ends were cut back, 2 bases at V and 8 bases at J, with 6 bases in the middle. Looked up from germline, CDR1 is ENHRY and CDR2 is SYGVKD. CDR3 length: 11 amino acids. The CDR3 sequence: CAISEGTEAFF. CDR3 bases: TGTGCCATCAGTGAGGGGACAGAAGCTTTCTTT.

In its sample, this clone was seen once. The chain has TRBV6-5 and TRBJ1-4; maybe TRBD1 (6 bases). The CDR3 sequence is 13 residues long. The V and J ends lost 2 bases and 8 bases respectively, with 9 bases between them. Germline V lookup: CDR1 MNHEY, CDR2 SVGAGI. For the CDR3, the DNA is TGTGCCAGCAGTTACAACAGGGTCGAAAAACTGTTTTTT. This gives the protein CASSYNRVEKLFF.

The chain employs TRBV7-9 and TRBJ1-3; D remains ambiguous. Germline V CDR1 and CDR2: SEHNR, FQNEAQ (reference sequence). The V and J ends lost 5 bases and 0 bases respectively, with 5 bases between them. This CDR3 contains 13 residues. The DNA of the CDR3 is TGTGCCAGCAGCCAAAACTCTGGAAACACCATATATTTT. It is translated as CASSQNSGNTIYF.

This chain joins TRBV18 and TRBJ2-1; D is ambiguous. CDR3 length: 14 residues. Germline V lookup: CDR1 KGHSH, CDR2 LQKENI. The V gene lost 0 bases and the J gene lost 7 bases, with 10 bases spanning the gap. The CDR3 DNA reads as TGTGCCAGCTCACCACCGAATCTGGGAAATGAGCAGTTCTTC. This encodes CASSPPNLGNEQFF.

The rearrangement links TRBV7-2 to TRBJ2-5; D gene ambiguous. This CDR3 contains 12 residues. The germline V gene has CDR1 SGHTA and CDR2 FQGNSA. The V end lost 3 bases, the J end lost 4 bases, and 6 bases lay between the germline ends. In nucleotides, the CDR3 is TGTGCCAGCAGCTTTTGGGGAGAGACCCAGTACTTC. This codes for CASSFWGETQYF.

The V gene is TRBV2, the J gene TRBJ2-5; perhaps TRBD2 as D (5 bases). V lost 8 bases, J lost 5 bases, and 21 bases lay in between. CDR1 and CDR2 (germline): SNHLY, FYNNEI. The CDR3 extends over 15 amino acids. The CDR3 loop reads CASGFEHTGKETQYF. The CDR3 bases are TGTGCCAGCGGGTTCGAGCACACCGGGAAGGAGACCCAGTACTTC.

V gene TRBV7-9 combines with J gene TRBJ1-2, with 8 bases aligning to TRBD1. Germline loops: CDR1 SEHNR, CDR2 FQNEAQ (reference sequence). This CDR3 spans 13 amino acids. The trim removed 5 bases at V and 3 bases at J, leaving 2 bases unmatched. The CDR3 reads CASSPGQDYGYTF. CDR3 in DNA: TGTGCCAGCAGCCCGGGACAGGACTATGGCTACACCTTC.

This chain uses TRBV11-1 with TRBJ2-7; D ambiguous. CDR1 is SGHAT and CDR2 is FQDESV in the germline V gene (reference sequence). Deletions cut 4 bases from V and 2 bases from J, with 18 bases between. This CDR3 comprises 16 residues. The CDR3 DNA is TGTGCCAGCAGCTCCCGACCCTTTGAGACCCCCTACGAGCAGTACTTC. Translated: CASSSRPFETPYEQYF. Variable domain in full (rest from reference TRBV11-1 and TRBJ2-7): EAEVAQSPRYKITEKSQAVAFWCDPISGHATLYWYRQILGQGPELLVQFQDESVVDDSQLPKDRFSAERLKGVDSTLKIQPAELGDSAMYLCASSSRPFETPYEQYFGPGTRLTVT.

The rearrangement links TRBV7-9 to TRBJ1-1; weak D call: TRBD1 (6 bases). Germline V gene sequence: CDR1 SEHNR, CDR2 FQNEAQ (reference sequence). V was clipped by 5 bases and J by 2 bases, with 15 bases between them. The CDR3 loop spans 15 amino acids. CDR3 bases: TGTGCCAGCAGCACCCCCAGACAGGATAACACTGAAGCTTTCTTT. Its translation is CASSTPRQDNTEAFF.

CDR3 nucleotides: TGTGCCAGCAGCCATAGACAGGGGAGTGAAGCTTTCTTT. Translated: CASSHRQGSEAFF. The chain is built from TRBV3-1 (or the pseudogene TRBV3-2) and TRBJ1-1; 8 bases fit TRBD1. Germline V gene sequence: CDR1 LGHDT, CDR2 YNNKEL (reference sequence). The CDR3 extends over 13 amino acids. Trimming at V came to 3 bases and at J to 7 bases, leaving 4 bases not matched to a gene.

V gene TRBV6-5 combines with J gene TRBJ2-5; D possibly corresponds to TRBD1 (5 bases). This CDR3 has 16 amino acids. Germline CDR1 is MNHEY and CDR2 is SVGAGI. The V gene lost 0 bases and the J gene lost 7 bases, with 18 bases spanning the gap. CDR3 amino acids: CASSYSSGSRVGTQYF. In DNA, the CDR3 is TGTGCCAGCAGTTACTCGTCAGGGTCCCGGGTTGGGACCCAGTACTTC.

This clone has only one observation. V is TRBV11-1 and J is TRBJ2-5, with D perhaps matching TRBD1 (6 bases). V dropped 7 bases and J dropped 3 bases, with 9 bases sitting between them. The length of the CDR3 is 12 residues. Per germline, CDR1 SGHAT and CDR2 FQDESV (reference sequence). The DNA for the CDR3 is TGTGCCAGCAAAGCAGGGGAAGAGACCCAGTACTTC. Amino acid sequence: CASKAGEETQYF.